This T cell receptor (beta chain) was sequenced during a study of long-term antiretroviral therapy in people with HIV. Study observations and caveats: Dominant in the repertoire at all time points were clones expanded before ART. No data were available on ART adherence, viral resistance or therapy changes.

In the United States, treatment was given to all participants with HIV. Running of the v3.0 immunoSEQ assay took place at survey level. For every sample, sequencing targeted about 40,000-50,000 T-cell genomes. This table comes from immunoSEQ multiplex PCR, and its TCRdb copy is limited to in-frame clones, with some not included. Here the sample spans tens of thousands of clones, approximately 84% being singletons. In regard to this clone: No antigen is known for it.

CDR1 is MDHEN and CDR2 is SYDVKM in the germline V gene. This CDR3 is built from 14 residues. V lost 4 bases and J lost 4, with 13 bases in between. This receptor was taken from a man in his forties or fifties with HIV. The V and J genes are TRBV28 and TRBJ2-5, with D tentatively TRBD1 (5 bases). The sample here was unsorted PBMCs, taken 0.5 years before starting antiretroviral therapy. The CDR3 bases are TGTGCCAGCAGTTATGGGGCTCTCGGAGAGACCCAGTACTTC. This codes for CASSYGALGETQYF.